This TCR beta chain is drawn from a study of T cell responses to AZD1222 COVID-19 vaccine. Whole-study results and caveats: At 160-218 and 743-854, vaccine-associated CD4 TCRs were dominant, and they spanned spike. Elevations in Spike-specific TCR breadth and depth followed administration of two AZD1222 doses. No repertoire was sampled before or during the peak T cell response, only after it. Clonal diversity may have been underestimated in mostly white British donors.

Regarding this clone: Its antigen is unidentified.

Profiling relied on immunoSEQ multiplex PCR, and the TCRdb table lists in-frame clones only, not all of them. The table lists 150,000 to 160,000 clones, 90% of them singletons. Germline V gives CDR1 LNHDA, CDR2 SQIVND (reference sequence). This CDR3 is built from 15 residues. Trimming removed 3 bases from V and 3 bases from J; junction bases left unmatched: 5. The chain combines TRBV19 with TRBJ2-1, with 7 positions matching TRBD2. This receptor was obtained from an adult in good health. This material consisted of peripheral blood, taken on day 0 of AZD1222 vaccination. This chain's CDR3 is CASSISPSGYNEQFF. CDR3 in DNA: TGTGCCAGTAGTATTTCCCCTAGCGGCTACAATGAGCAGTTCTTC.